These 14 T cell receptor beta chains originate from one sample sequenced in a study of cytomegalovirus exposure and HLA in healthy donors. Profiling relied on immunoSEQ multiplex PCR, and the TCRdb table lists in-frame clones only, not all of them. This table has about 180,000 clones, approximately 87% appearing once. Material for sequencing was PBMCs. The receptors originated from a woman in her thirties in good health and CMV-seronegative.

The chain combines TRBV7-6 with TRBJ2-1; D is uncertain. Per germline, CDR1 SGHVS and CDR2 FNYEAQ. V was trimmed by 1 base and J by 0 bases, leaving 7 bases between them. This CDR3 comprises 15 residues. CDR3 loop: CASSLEADSYNEQFF. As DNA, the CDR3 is TGTGCCAGCAGCTTAGAGGCGGACTCCTACAATGAGCAGTTCTTC.

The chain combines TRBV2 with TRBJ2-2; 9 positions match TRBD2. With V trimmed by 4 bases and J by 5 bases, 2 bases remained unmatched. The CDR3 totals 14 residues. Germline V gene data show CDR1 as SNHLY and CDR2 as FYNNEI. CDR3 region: CASSGGGGTGELFF. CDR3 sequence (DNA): TGTGCCAGCAGTGGCGGGGGGGGTACCGGGGAGCTGTTTTTT.

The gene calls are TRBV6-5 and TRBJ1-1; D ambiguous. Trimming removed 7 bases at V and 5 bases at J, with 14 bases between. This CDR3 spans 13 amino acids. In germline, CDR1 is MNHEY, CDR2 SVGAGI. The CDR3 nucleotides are TGTGCCAGCACCCCGGCCGGGGTGACTGAAGCTTTCTTT. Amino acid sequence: CASTPAGVTEAFF.

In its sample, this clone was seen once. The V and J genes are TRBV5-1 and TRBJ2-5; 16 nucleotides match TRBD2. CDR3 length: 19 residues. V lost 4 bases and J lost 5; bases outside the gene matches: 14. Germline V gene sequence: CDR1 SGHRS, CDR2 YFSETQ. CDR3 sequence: CASSQRPGLAGGRGETQYF. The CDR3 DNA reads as TGCGCCAGCAGCCAAAGACCGGGACTAGCGGGGGGGCGCGGGGAGACCCAGTACTTC.

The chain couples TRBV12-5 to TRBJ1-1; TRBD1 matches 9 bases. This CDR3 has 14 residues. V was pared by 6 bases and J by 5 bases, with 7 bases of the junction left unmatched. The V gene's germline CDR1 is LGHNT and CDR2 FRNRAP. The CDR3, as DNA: TGTGCTAGTGGGGTTGGACAGGGGCGGACTGAAGCTTTCTTT. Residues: CASGVGQGRTEAFF.

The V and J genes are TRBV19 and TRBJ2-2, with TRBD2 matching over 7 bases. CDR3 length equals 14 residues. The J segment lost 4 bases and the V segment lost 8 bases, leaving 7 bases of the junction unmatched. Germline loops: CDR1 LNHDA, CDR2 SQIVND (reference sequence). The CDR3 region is CASRWGGGTGELFF. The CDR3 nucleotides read TGTGCCAGTCGGTGGGGGGGAGGCACCGGGGAGCTGTTTTTT.

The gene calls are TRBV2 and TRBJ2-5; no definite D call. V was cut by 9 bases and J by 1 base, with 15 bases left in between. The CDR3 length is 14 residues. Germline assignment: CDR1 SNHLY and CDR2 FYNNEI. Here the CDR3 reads CASAERQTQETQYF. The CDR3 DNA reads TGTGCCAGTGCTGAGAGGCAGACCCAAGAGACCCAGTACTTC.

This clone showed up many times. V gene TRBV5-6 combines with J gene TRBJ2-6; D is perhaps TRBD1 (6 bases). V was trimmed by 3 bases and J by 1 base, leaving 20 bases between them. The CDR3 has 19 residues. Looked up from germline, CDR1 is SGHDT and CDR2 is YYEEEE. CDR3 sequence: CASSWNFGRGFSGANVLTF. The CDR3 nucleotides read TGTGCCAGCAGCTGGAATTTTGGCAGGGGTTTTTCTGGGGCCAACGTCCTGACTTTC.

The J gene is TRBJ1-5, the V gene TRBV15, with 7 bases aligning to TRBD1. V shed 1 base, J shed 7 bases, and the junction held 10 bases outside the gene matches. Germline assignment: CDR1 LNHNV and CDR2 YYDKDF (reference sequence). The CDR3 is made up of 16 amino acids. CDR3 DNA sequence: TGTGCCACCAGCAGAGTCCGGACAGGAGGATGGCAGCCCCAGCATTTT. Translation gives CATSRVRTGGWQPQHF.

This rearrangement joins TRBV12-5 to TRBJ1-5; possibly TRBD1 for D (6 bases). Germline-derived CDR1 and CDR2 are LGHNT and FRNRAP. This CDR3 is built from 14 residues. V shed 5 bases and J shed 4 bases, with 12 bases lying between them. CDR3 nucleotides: TGTGCTAGTGGTCCCGACAGGTTGAATCAGCCCCAGCATTTT. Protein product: CASGPDRLNQPQHF.

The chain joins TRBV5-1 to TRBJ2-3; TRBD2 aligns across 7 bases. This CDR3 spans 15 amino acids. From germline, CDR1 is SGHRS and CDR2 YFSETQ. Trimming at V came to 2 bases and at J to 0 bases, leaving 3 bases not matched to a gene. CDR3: CASSFSGTSTDTQYF. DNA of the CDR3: TGCGCCAGCAGCTTCAGCGGGACTAGCACAGATACGCAGTATTTT.

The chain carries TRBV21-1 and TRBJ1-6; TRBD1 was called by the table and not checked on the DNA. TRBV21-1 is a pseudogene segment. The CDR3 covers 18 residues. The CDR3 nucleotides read TGTGCCAGCAGCAAAAAGCCGGGACAGGGGGCGCCTAATTCACCCCTCCACTTT. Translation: CASSKKPGQGAPNSPLHF.

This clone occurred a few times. The CDR3 bases are TGCGCCAGCAGCCAAGATTCCGAACAGGGCTACGAGCAGTACTTC. This encodes CASSQDSEQGYEQYF. The J gene is TRBJ2-7, the V gene TRBV4-1; possibly TRBD1 for D (6 bases). The germline gives CDR1 MGHRA, CDR2 YSYEKL. Trimming removed 0 bases from V and 3 bases from J, with 12 bases in between. This CDR3 region has 15 residues.

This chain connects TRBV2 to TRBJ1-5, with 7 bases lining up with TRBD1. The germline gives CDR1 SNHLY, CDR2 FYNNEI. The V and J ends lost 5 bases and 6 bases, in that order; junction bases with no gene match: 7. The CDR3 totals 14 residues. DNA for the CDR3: TGTGCCAGCAGTTCCGGGACAGAAATTCAGCCCCAGCATTTT. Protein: CASSSGTEIQPQHF. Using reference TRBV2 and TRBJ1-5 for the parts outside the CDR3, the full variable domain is EPEVTQTPSHQVTQMGQEVILRCVPISNHLYFYWYRQILGQKVEFLVSFYNNEISEKSEIFDDQFSVERPDGSNFTLKIRSTKLEDSAMYFCASSSGTEIQPQHFGDGTRLSIL.